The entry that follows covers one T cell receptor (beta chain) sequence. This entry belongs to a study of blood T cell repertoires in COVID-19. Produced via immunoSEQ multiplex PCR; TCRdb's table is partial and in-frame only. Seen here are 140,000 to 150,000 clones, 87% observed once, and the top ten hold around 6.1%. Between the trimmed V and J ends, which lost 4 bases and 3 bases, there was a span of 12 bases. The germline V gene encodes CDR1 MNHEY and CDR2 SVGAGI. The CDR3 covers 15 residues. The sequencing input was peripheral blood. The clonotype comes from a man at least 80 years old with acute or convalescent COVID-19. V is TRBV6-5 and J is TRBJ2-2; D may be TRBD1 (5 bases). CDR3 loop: CASSFAGWDTGELFF. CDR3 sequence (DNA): TGTGCCAGCAGTTTCGCAGGGTGGGACACCGGGGAGCTGTTTTTT.